The rows below give T cell receptor beta chains drawn from one sample of a study of CD8 T cells in ankylosing spondylitis. TCRdb analysed the 5' RACE reads with MiXCR anew, one entry per CDR3 protein. The table includes about 540,000 distinct CDR3 sequences, roughly an eighth detected once. Sequences were obtained from blood, either unsorted or a sorted T cell fraction (not recorded which). These receptors all stem from a male donor with ankylosing spondylitis. Both conserved end residues are part of each CDR3. Each record gives: V gene, J gene, clone size, D gene, CDR3 DNA, CDR3 protein. D genes are given only for firm matches. Part of the rows lack a size; the others show once, few, many or a class for expanded clones.

TRBV27,TRBJ1-2,few,TRBD1,TGTGCCAGCAGTAAACAGGGGGCGGAGGTCTCTGGCTACACCTTC,CASSKQGAEVSGYTF
TRBV10-2,TRBJ1-2,few,NA,TGCGCCAGCAGTGAGTCGGGGGGGCTCAGAGCTCACGGCTACACCTTC,CASSESGGLRAHGYTF
TRBV20-1,TRBJ2-3,NA,TRBD2,TGCAGTGCTAGAGCGACTAGCGGGGGCACAGATACGCAGTATTTT,CSARATSGGTDTQYF
TRBV11-2,TRBJ2-7,NA,TRBD1,TGTGCCAGCAGCCCCGGACAGGGAAGGGAGCAGTACTTC,CASSPGQGREQYF
TRBV18,TRBJ1-5,NA,NA,TGTGCCAGCTCCCCGGCCACAGTGGGGGGCAATCAGCCCCAGCATTTT,CASSPATVGGNQPQHF
TRBV3-1,TRBJ1-1,many,NA,TGTGCCAGCAGCCAAACCGACAGGAACACTGAAGCTTTCTTT,CASSQTDRNTEAFF
TRBV29-1,TRBJ2-1,few,NA,TGCAGCGTTGTCAAAGGGGGGTACGGCGGTAATGAGCAGTTCTTC,CSVVKGGYGGNEQFF
TRBV20-1,TRBJ2-3,NA,TRBD2,TGCAGTGCTAGAGCCCCTAGCGGTTATCCCCGCAGCACAGATACGCAGTATTTT,CSARAPSGYPRSTDTQYF
TRBV20-1,TRBJ2-1,NA,TRBD1,TGCAGTGCTTGGAGGGACAGGGTTTATGAGCAGTTCTTC,CSAWRDRVYEQFF
TRBV11-2,TRBJ2-5,NA,NA,TGTGCCAGCAGCTTAGATTCTGCCAACATCCAATGGACCCAGTACTTC,CASSLDSANIQWTQYF
TRBV27,TRBJ2-1,NA,TRBD2,TGTGCCAGCAGGAAAATAAGCGGGAGGGCCAATGAGCAGTTCTTC,CASRKISGRANEQFF
TRBV7-8,TRBJ2-3,NA,NA,TGTGCCAGCAGCCCCAGCCGGGGGACGCAGTATTTT,CASSPSRGTQYF
TRBV5-1,TRBJ2-3,few,TRBD2,TGCGCCAGCAGCCCTAAGGTGGCTAGCGGATATAGCACAGATACGCAGTATTTT,CASSPKVASGYSTDTQYF
TRBV19,TRBJ1-1,few,NA,TGTGCCAGTAGTACGGTCGCTTTAGGCACTGAAGCTTTCTTT,CASSTVALGTEAFF
TRBV19,TRBJ2-1,NA,TRBD1,TGTGCCAGTAGTATAGAGGGACAGGGCTACAATGAGCAGTTCTTC,CASSIEGQGYNEQFF
TRBV5-1,TRBJ2-7,few,NA,TGCGCCAGCAGCTTGGCATCCGGACATACCTACGAGCAGTACTTC,CASSLASGHTYEQYF
TRBV3-1,TRBJ2-2,many,NA,TGTGCCAGCAGCCAAGCGTGGACAACCGGGGAGCTGTTTTTT,CASSQAWTTGELFF
TRBV5-1,TRBJ2-1,NA,TRBD2,TGCGCCAGCAGCTTGGGGAGGGACTACCCCAATGAGCAGTTCTTC,CASSLGRDYPNEQFF
TRBV6-1,TRBJ2-3,NA,TRBD2,TGTGCCAGCAGTTTCGGGACTAGCGGGAATTCTTTT,CASSFGTSGNSF
TRBV10-3,TRBJ1-2,few,NA,TGTGCCATCAGTGAGTTTAGGACAGCCGGGGACTATGGCTACACCTTC,CAISEFRTAGDYGYTF
TRBV20-1,TRBJ1-4,NA,TRBD1,TGCAGTGCTGGACAGGGAGGTAGTTATGAAAAACTGTTTTTT,CSAGQGGSYEKLFF
TRBV6-5,TRBJ2-2,few,TRBD1,TGTGCCAGCAGTTACGGGACAGCTCAGGGGGAGCTGTTTTTT,CASSYGTAQGELFF
TRBV19,TRBJ2-5,NA,TRBD2,TGTGCCAGTAGTATGACTAGCGTCGGTACGGGGACCCAGTACTTC,CASSMTSVGTGTQYF
TRBV5-1,TRBJ2-1,few,TRBD2,TGCGCCAGCAGCTTGGGAACTAGCGGGGGGGGGCTTTACTCCTACAATGAGCAGTTCTTC,CASSLGTSGGGLYSYNEQFF
TRBV5-1,TRBJ2-1,many,TRBD2,TGCGCCAGCAGCTTGGCACTAGCGGGAGTGGTCTCCTACAATGAGCAGTTCTTC,CASSLALAGVVSYNEQFF
TRBV7-9,TRBJ1-4,NA,NA,TGTGCCAGCAGCTTAGGTGGGACACATAATGAAAAACTGTTTTTT,CASSLGGTHNEKLFF
TRBV2,TRBJ2-2,NA,NA,TGTGCCATCTCAGCTCTGGGGACCGGGGAGCTGTTTTTT,CAISALGTGELFF
TRBV10-3,TRBJ2-1,NA,TRBD2,TGTGCCACCCTTTGGACTAGCGGGAAATTCTACTACAATGAGCAGTTCTTC,CATLWTSGKFYYNEQFF
TRBV11-2,TRBJ2-7,NA,TRBD1,TGTGCCAGCAGCAGGGGACAGGGGGAATTCGAGCAGTACTTC,CASSRGQGEFEQYF
TRBV19,TRBJ2-6,few,NA,TGTGCCAGTAGTATGGGCAGCTCTGGGGCCAACGTCCTGACTTTC,CASSMGSSGANVLTF
TRBV6-5,TRBJ1-1,NA,NA,TGTGCCAGCAGTTCTCGGAGGCCGAACACTGAAGCTTTCTTT,CASSSRRPNTEAFF
TRBV12-3/TRBV12-4,TRBJ2-1,NA,TRBD2,TGTGCCAGCAGTGAACCGTCTAGCGGGAGCGGTATTGAGCAGTTCTTC,CASSEPSSGSGIEQFF
TRBV24-1,TRBJ2-2,NA,NA,TGTGCCACCAAGGAGGCGAACACCGGGGAGCTGTTTTTT,CATKEANTGELFF
TRBV20-1,TRBJ2-1,NA,TRBD2,TGCAGTGCTAGAGAGCAGCGGGGGAGCTCCTACAATGAGCAGTTCTTC,CSAREQRGSSYNEQFF
TRBV11-3,TRBJ1-2,NA,NA,TGTGCCAGCAGCCACGGGGCGTTTATGGGCTACACCTTC,CASSHGAFMGYTF
TRBV25-1,TRBJ2-7,few,NA,TGTGCCAGCAGTGACAGGGAAGGTCGGTACGAGCAGTACTTC,CASSDREGRYEQYF
TRBV9,TRBJ2-2,few,NA,TGTGCCAGCAGCGCCCCATCGGGGACCGGGGAGCTGTTTTTT,CASSAPSGTGELFF
TRBV7-2,TRBJ2-5,many,NA,TGTGCCAGCAGCTTACGAAGCGCGGAGACCCAGTACTTC,CASSLRSAETQYF
TRBV12-3/TRBV12-4,TRBJ1-3,NA,TRBD1,TGTGCCAGCAGTATAGGGACAGGGAGGATCTCTGGAAACACCATATATTTT,CASSIGTGRISGNTIYF
TRBV28,TRBJ2-1,NA,TRBD2,TGTGCCCACTCCGGACTAGCGGGGGCGGGGTCCTACAATGAGCAGTTCTTC,CAHSGLAGAGSYNEQFF
TRBV5-1,TRBJ2-5,many,NA,TGCGCCAGCAGCTGGGCTGGGGGAGAAGAGACCCAGTACTTC,CASSWAGGEETQYF